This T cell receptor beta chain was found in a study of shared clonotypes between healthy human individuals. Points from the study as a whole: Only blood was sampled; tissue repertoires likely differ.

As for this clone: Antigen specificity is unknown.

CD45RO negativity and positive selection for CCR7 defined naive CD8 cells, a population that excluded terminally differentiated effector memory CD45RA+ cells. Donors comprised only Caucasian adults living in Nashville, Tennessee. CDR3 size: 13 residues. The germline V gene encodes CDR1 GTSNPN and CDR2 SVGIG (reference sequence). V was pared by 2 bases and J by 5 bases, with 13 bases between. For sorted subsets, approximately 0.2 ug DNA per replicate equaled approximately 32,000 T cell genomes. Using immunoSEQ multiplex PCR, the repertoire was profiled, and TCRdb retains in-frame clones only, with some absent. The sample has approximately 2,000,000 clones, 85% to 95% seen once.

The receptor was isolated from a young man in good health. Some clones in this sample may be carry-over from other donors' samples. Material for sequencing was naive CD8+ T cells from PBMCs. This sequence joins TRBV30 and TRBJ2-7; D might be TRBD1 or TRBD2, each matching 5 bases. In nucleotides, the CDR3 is TGTGCCTGGAGTTTTATCGTGGGGGACGAGCAGTACTTC. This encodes CAWSFIVGDEQYF.